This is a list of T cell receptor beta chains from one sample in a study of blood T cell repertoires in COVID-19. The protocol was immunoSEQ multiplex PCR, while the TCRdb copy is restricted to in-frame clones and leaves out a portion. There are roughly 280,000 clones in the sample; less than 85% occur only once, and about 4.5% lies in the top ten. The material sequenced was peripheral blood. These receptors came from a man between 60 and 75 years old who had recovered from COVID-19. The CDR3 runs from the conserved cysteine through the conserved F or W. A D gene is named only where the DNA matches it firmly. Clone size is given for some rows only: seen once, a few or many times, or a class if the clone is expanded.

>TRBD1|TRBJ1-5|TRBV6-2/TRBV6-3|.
TGTGCCAGCAGTTCCGGACAGGGCTTAGCAAATCAGCCCCAGCATTTT
CASSSGQGLANQPQHF
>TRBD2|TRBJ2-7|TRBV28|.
TGTGCCAGCAGTCAACTAGCGGGGAACTCCTACGAGCAGTACTTC
CASSQLAGNSYEQYF
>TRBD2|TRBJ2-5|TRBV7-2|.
TGTGCCAGCAGCCAGACTAGCGGGGTCGGGGGGGAGACCCAGTACTTC
CASSQTSGVGGETQYF
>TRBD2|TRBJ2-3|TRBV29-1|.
TGCAGCGTTGATGGGACTAGCGGGAGAACAGATACGCAGTATTTT
CSVDGTSGRTDTQYF
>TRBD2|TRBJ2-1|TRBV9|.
TGTGCCAGCAGCGTAGGGACTAGCGGAGTCGCCAATGAGCAGTTCTTC
CASSVGTSGVANEQFF
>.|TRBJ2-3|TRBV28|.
TGTGCCAGCAGTTTTGGGAGCCGGGTTGATACGCAGTATTTT
CASSFGSRVDTQYF
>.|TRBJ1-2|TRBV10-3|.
TGTGCCATCGGACGGACGGAGGACTACACCTTC
CAIGRTEDYTF
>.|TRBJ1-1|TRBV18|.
TGTGCCAGCTCAGTAAGACAGGTAGGGAACACTGAAGCTTTCTTT
CASSVRQVGNTEAFF
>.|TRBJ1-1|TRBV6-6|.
TGTGCCAGCAGACCCCGGGGGGCCGTCGCCACTGAAGCTTTCTTT
CASRPRGAVATEAFF
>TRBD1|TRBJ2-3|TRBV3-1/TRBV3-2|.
TGTGCCAGCAGTCAAACAGGGGTAGATACGCAGTATTTT
CASSQTGVDTQYF
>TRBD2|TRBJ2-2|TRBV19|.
TGTGCCAGTAGTATCAATTTCGGACTAGCCGGTCCCGGGGAGCTGTTTTTT
CASSINFGLAGPGELFF
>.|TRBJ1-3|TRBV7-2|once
TGTGCCAGCAGCTTACAGGGATCTGCTGAAAACACCATATATTTT
CASSLQGSAENTIYF
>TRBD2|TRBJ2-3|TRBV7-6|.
TGTGCCAGCAGCCCCCGAAGTCTAGCGGGGGATACGCAGTATTTT
CASSPRSLAGDTQYF
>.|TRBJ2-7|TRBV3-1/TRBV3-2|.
TGTGCCAGCAGCCCACCGGGTTGGGACGAGCAGTACTTC
CASSPPGWDEQYF
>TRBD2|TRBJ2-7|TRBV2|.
TGTGCCAGCAGTCGGGACTACTACGAGCAGTACTTC
CASSRDYYEQYF
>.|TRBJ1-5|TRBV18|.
TGTGCCAGCTCACACTTCCACCTCCCGTGGGAGGGAGGCCTGTCTCGGCCCCAGCATTTT
CASSHFHLPWEGGLSRPQHF
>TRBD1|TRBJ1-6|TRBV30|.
TGTGCCTGGAGTATGGACAGGGGTACTAACTATAATTCACCCCTCCACTTT
CAWSMDRGTNYNSPLHF
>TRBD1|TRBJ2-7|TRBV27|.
TGTGCCAGCAGTTTCCGACAGGGGAGCGAGCAGTACTTC
CASSFRQGSEQYF
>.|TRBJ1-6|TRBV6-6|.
TGTGCCAGCAGTCACGGACTGAGCTATAATTCACCCCTCCACTTT
CASSHGLSYNSPLHF
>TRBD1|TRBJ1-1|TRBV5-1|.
TGCGCCAGCAGCCCCCGGGACAGGGGACAGGACACTGAAGCTTTCTTT
CASSPRDRGQDTEAFF
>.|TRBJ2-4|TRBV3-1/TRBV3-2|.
TGTGCCAGCAGCCAAGGAGGGGGTCGGTACATTCAGTACTTC
CASSQGGGRYIQYF
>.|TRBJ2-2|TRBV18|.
TGTGCCAGCTCGCCAAGGCGGTCGGGGGATGGCGGGGAGCTGTTTTTT
CASSPRRSGDGGELFF
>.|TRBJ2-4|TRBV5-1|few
TGCGCCAGCAGCCCCCAGGGGGAGGACATTCAGTACTTC
CASSPQGEDIQYF
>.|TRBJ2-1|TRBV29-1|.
TGCAGCGTTGAAGTTGGGAGTGATGCCAATGAGCAGTTCTTC
CSVEVGSDANEQFF
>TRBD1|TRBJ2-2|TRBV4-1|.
TGCGCCAGCAGCCAAGATTTTACAGGGGGCGGTATTGGGGAGCTGTTTTTT
CASSQDFTGGGIGELFF
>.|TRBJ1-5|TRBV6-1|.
TGTGCCAGCAGTGAAGTGGAGGGGAATCAGCCCCAGCATTTT
CASSEVEGNQPQHF
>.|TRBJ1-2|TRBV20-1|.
TGCAGTGCTAGTTTGGACGGGATTCGTTATGGCTACACCTTC
CSASLDGIRYGYTF